This T cell receptor (beta chain) was captured by sequencing in a study of PD-1 blockade in classical Hodgkin lymphoma. Study at large: With a 2-week interval, patients received intravenous nivolumab at 3 mg/kg. General study results and limits: As was reported, newly diagnosed patients showed lower baseline TCR diversity than healthy donors did. The CD4+ diversity rise by C4D1 was clearest in complete responders.

V was cut by 1 base and J by 8 bases, with 6 bases left in between. This CDR3 is built from 12 residues. The germline gives CDR1 SGHRS, CDR2 YFSETQ. Note on this clone: Its antigen is currently unknown.

Every single patient, without exception, relapsed after autologous stem cell transplantation, and brentuximab vedotin exposure varied. Best response was recorded as complete response, partial response or progressive disease. Only in-frame clones appear in the TCRdb table, and some are missing; sequencing was by immunoSEQ multiplex PCR. The data show 10,000 to 14,000 clones, about 80% seen once. The TCR sequence derives from a human donor with classical Hodgkin lymphoma. The V and J genes are TRBV5-1 and TRBJ1-4; the D is unclear. The source material was peripheral blood mononuclear cells (PBMCs), sampled before the second cycle of nivolumab. CDR3 in amino acids: CASSLIGEKLFF. CDR3 bases: TGCGCCAGCAGCTTGATTGGCGAAAAACTGTTTTTT.